Listed below are T cell receptor beta chains from one sample, sequenced in a study of shared clonotypes between healthy human individuals. Measured with immunoSEQ multiplex PCR; TCRdb has only the in-frame clones, and not every one. The profile shows 660,000 or so clones, 95% to 96% of them singletons. The sample comprised naive CD8+ T cells sorted from blood. The receptors were sampled from a woman younger than 45 in good health. The CDR3 runs from the conserved cysteine through the conserved F or W. The D gene is left open where the match is weak. Rows may omit the clone size; those that give it use once, few, many or a size class.

d_gene,abundance,j_gene,v_gene,CDR3nt,CDR3aa
TRBD2,-,TRBJ2-3,TRBV28,TGTGCCAGCAGGGGGGGGTGGGGCACAGATACGCAGTATTTT,CASRGGWGTDTQYF
TRBD2,-,TRBJ2-1,TRBV7-9,TGTGCCAGCAGCTACCGTAGGCGGGAGGACAATGAGCAGTTCTTC,CASSYRRREDNEQFF
-,-,TRBJ2-1,TRBV29-1,TGCAGCGTTGAGGTGGGGTACAATGAGCAGTTCTTC,CSVEVGYNEQFF
TRBD1,-,TRBJ1-2,TRBV5-6,TGTGCCAGCAGCATCCGGACAGGGAATAACTATGGCTACACCTTC,CASSIRTGNNYGYTF
TRBD1,-,TRBJ2-7,TRBV5-6,TGTGCCAGCAGCTTGAACTTCGTGACAGGGGTTGACGAGCAGTACTTC,CASSLNFVTGVDEQYF
-,-,TRBJ1-1,TRBV7-8,TGTGCCAGCAGCTTAGCGCTAGGAGCGAACACTGAAGCTTTCTTT,CASSLALGANTEAFF
-,-,TRBJ2-7,TRBV7-6,TGTGCCAGCAGCCGGGGGGCTTCCTACGAGCAGTACTTC,CASSRGASYEQYF
TRBD2,-,TRBJ2-7,TRBV5-6,TGTGCCAGCAGGCCTACGACTAGCGGGAGCGAAGACGAGCAGTACTTC,CASRPTTSGSEDEQYF
-,-,TRBJ1-1,TRBV7-9,TGTGCCAGCAGTTCTGGGATGAACACTGAAGCTTTCTTT,CASSSGMNTEAFF
TRBD1,-,TRBJ2-7,TRBV10-3,TGTGCCATCAGTGGGACAGGATCCTACGAGCAGTACTTC,CAISGTGSYEQYF
-,-,TRBJ2-1,TRBV4-2,TGTGCCAGCAGCCCCCCCGAGGGAGAGGTCGTGTACAATGAGCAGTTCTTC,CASSPPEGEVVYNEQFF
TRBD2,once,TRBJ2-7,TRBV14,TGTGCCAGCAGCCAAACTAGCGGGCCTCCCGGGAGCGAGCAGTACTTC,CASSQTSGPPGSEQYF
-,-,TRBJ2-7,TRBV11-2,TGTGCCAGCAGCTTAGGTATAAGGGGGGCGCCGCTCCACGAGCAGTACTTC,CASSLGIRGAPLHEQYF
TRBD2,-,TRBJ2-7,TRBV13,TGTGCCAGCAGCCAAGCCCCAGCGGGAGGCCACGAGCAGTACTTC,CASSQAPAGGHEQYF
-,-,TRBJ1-5,TRBV7-2,TGTGCCAGCAGGCATGGGACTTTTAGCAATCAGCCCCAGCATTTT,CASRHGTFSNQPQHF
-,-,TRBJ2-2,TRBV6-5,TGTGCCAGCACCCAAGACGAGGAAGGCTCCGGGGAGCTGTTTTTT,CASTQDEEGSGELFF
TRBD1,-,TRBJ2-7,TRBV19,TGTGCCAGTAGTATAGATCGGGACAGGTCCGAGCAGTACTTC,CASSIDRDRSEQYF
TRBD2,-,TRBJ2-1,TRBV9,TGTGCCAGTCGAACAGGGACTAGCGCTTACAATGAGCAGTTCTTC,CASRTGTSAYNEQFF
TRBD1,-,TRBJ2-7,TRBV28,TGTGCCAGCAGAGCAGGGGGCTACGAGCAGTACTTC,CASRAGGYEQYF
-,-,TRBJ2-2,TRBV5-8,TGTGCCAGCAGCGGGGAGCTGTTTTTT,CASSGELFF
TRBD2,-,TRBJ2-1,TRBV10-3,TGTGCCATCAGGGGGGAGGGGACTAGCGGGACACGGTGGAATGAGCAGTTCTTC,CAIRGEGTSGTRWNEQFF
-,-,TRBJ1-1,TRBV4-1,TGCGCCAGCAGCCAAGGGCCAGGGGTGGGCACTGAAGCTTTCTTT,CASSQGPGVGTEAFF
-,-,TRBJ1-2,TRBV19,TGTGCCAGTTGGGATTGGGACTCGGAGCCCCTTGGCTACACCTTC,CASWDWDSEPLGYTF
-,once,TRBJ1-5,TRBV28,TGTGCCAGCAGTGTACCCCAGCTTGGGAATCAGCCCCAGCATTTT,CASSVPQLGNQPQHF
-,once,TRBJ1-2,TRBV7-9,TGTGCCAGCAGCTTAGGGACAGTCGAAGGCTACACCTTC,CASSLGTVEGYTF
-,-,TRBJ2-3,TRBV28,TGTGCCAGCAGTTTATATGCGGGAAGCACAGATACGCAGTATTTT,CASSLYAGSTDTQYF
-,once,TRBJ2-7,TRBV19,TGTGCCAGTAAGTCCGGGGCAGGGGTCTACGAGCAGTACTTC,CASKSGAGVYEQYF
TRBD2,-,TRBJ2-7,TRBV30,TGTGCCTGGGGGGAGGGTTACGAGCAGTACTTC,CAWGEGYEQYF
-,-,TRBJ2-7,TRBV10-3,TGTGCCACCGTTGGCGAGCAGTACTTC,CATVGEQYF
-,-,TRBJ2-7,TRBV7-9,TGTGCCAGCAGCTTAGATTGGTCCTACGAGCAGTACTTC,CASSLDWSYEQYF
-,-,TRBJ2-1,TRBV20-1,TGCAGTGCTAGAGTCAGCGTTGAGCAGTTCTTC,CSARVSVEQFF
TRBD2,once,TRBJ2-5,TRBV4-1,TGCGCCAGCAGCCCGAGGACACTCACCGGCGGGACTAGCGGGAGACTGCCGGAGACCCAGTACTTC,CASSPRTLTGGTSGRLPETQYF
-,once,TRBJ2-7,TRBV7-9,TGTGCCAGCAGCTACCCAGTGCAGGGGCCCTACGAGCAGTACTTC,CASSYPVQGPYEQYF
-,-,TRBJ2-7,TRBV2,TGTGCCAGCAGTGACTTTACAGCAAACTACGAGCAGTACTTC,CASSDFTANYEQYF
-,-,TRBJ1-2,TRBV6-1,TGTGCCAGCAGTGAAAGCCCTGGCAGGGAGCGATGGGGCTACACCTTC,CASSESPGRERWGYTF
-,once,TRBJ2-2,TRBV7-8,TGTGCCAGCAGCCCCCCAGCAGGGGGGTTCACCGGGGAGCTGTTTTTT,CASSPPAGGFTGELFF
TRBD1,-,TRBJ2-7,TRBV19,TGTGCCAGTCACCCCTCGGGACAGGCCTACGAGCAGTACTTC,CASHPSGQAYEQYF
-,-,TRBJ2-1,TRBV7-6,TGTGCCAGCAGCGCTACAGGCAATGAGCAGTTCTTC,CASSATGNEQFF
-,once,TRBJ1-1,TRBV25-1,TGTGCCAGCAGTGAATTGGCCCAGTCTGAAGCTTTCTTT,CASSELAQSEAFF
-,-,TRBJ2-7,TRBV5-5,TGTGCCAGCAGCTTAGACGGTTTCTTCGAGCAGTACTTC,CASSLDGFFEQYF
TRBD2,-,TRBJ2-5,TRBV4-1,TGCGCCAGCAGCCAAGTCGGCGGGAGGATCGAAGAGACCCAGTACTTC,CASSQVGGRIEETQYF
-,-,TRBJ1-1,TRBV6-6,TGTGCCAGCAGTTACAGCTCCCCTGAAGCTTTCTTT,CASSYSSPEAFF
TRBD1,-,TRBJ2-7,TRBV7-8,TGTGCCAGCAGCTCGGGAGTCCCGGGACAGGGGTACTACGAGCAGTACTTC,CASSSGVPGQGYYEQYF
TRBD2,-,TRBJ2-7,TRBV7-6,TGTGCCAGCAGCGCGCCGCCAGCGGGAATATACGAGCAGTACTTC,CASSAPPAGIYEQYF
TRBD1,-,TRBJ2-3,TRBV7-8,TGTGCCAGCAGCTCCGGACAGGGCTCTCGGGGGCAGTATTTT,CASSSGQGSRGQYF
-,-,TRBJ2-1,TRBV29-1,TGCAGCGTTGAGACACAGGTAACCTACAATGAGCAGTTCTTC,CSVETQVTYNEQFF
TRBD2,-,TRBJ2-7,TRBV6-5,TGTGCCAGCAGACACCAAGGACTAGCCTACGAGCAGTACTTC,CASRHQGLAYEQYF
-,-,TRBJ2-2,TRBV9,TGTGCCAGCAGCGTAGTAGGAGGGGCCGGGGAGCTGTTTTTT,CASSVVGGAGELFF
-,-,TRBJ2-1,TRBV28,TGTGCCAGCAGTTTAACCCGGGTTATCACGGGCAATGAGCAGTTCTTC,CASSLTRVITGNEQFF
-,-,TRBJ2-7,TRBV6-1,TGTGCCAGCAGTGAAGGGTTAGCGGGACAGTACGAGCAGTACTTC,CASSEGLAGQYEQYF
TRBD1,-,TRBJ2-3,TRBV11-2,TGTGCCAGCATTGGGACAGAAACAGATACGCAGTATTTT,CASIGTETDTQYF